The clone carrying this T cell receptor (beta chain) was observed a handful of times. Its cognate antigen is unknown. An end of the junction does not agree with germline; a read error may underlie this. The record originates from a study of beta chain features in type 1 diabetes. Averaging roughly 110 mL, one heparinised blood draw was given by each donor. Overall study results and limits: Patients' naive, central memory and regulatory TCRB repertoires appeared more alike than those of healthy donors. Shorter TCRB CDR3s, moderately but significantly so, marked every one of the four CD4+ subsets in Type 1 diabetes patients.

All of the isolated RNA was reverse transcribed, so expressed TCRB transcripts were sequenced. The protocol was immunoSEQ multiplex PCR, while the TCRdb copy is restricted to in-frame clones and leaves out a portion. The sample lists under 300,000 clones; around 25% were seen once. This CDR3 is 14 amino acids long. Germline V gene sequence: CDR1 MDHEN, CDR2 SYDVKM. Sequenced material: naive CD4+ T cells from blood. The rearrangement joins TRBV28 to TRBJ1-2; D gene ambiguous. The receptor was derived from a woman in her thirties with type 1 diabetes. For the CDR3, the DNA is TGTGCCAGCAGGTTATATCATTCACACGATGGCTACACCTTC. Translating gives CASRLYHSHDGYTF.